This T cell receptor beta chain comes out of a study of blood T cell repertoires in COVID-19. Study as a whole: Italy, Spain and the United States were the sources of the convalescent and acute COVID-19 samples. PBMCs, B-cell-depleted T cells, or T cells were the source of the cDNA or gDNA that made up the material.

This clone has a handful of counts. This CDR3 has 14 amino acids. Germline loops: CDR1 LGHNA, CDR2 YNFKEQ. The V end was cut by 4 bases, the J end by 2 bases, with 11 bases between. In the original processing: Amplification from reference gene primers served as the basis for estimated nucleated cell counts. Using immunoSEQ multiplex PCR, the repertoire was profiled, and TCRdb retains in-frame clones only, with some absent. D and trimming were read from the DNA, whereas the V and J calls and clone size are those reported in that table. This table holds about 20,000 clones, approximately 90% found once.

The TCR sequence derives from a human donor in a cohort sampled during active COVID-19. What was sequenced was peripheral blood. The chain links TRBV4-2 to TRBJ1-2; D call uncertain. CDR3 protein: CASSPGGSNYGYTF. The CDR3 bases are TGTGCCAGCAGCCCGGGAGGGTCCAACTATGGCTACACCTTC.